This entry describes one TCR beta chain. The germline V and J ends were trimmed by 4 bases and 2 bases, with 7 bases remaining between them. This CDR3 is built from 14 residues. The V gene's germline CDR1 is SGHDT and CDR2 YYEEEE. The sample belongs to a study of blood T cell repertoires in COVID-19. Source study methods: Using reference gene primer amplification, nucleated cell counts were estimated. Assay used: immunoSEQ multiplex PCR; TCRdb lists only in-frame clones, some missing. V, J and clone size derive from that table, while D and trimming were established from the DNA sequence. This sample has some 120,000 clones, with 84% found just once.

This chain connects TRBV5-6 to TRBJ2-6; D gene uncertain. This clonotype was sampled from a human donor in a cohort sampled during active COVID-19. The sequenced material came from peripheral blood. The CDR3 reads CASSLEAGANVLTF. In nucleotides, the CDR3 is TGTGCCAGCAGCCTCGAGGCTGGGGCCAACGTCCTGACTTTC.